This entry lists 18 T cell receptor beta chains sequenced from one sample in a study of response to subunit inactivated influenza vaccine. One entry per CDR3 protein results from TCRdb running MiXCR on the RT-PCR reads. The table lists hundreds of thousands of distinct CDR3 sequences, less than 20% of them singletons. The sequencing here drew on PBMCs from blood, taken 5 days after vaccination. These receptors all stem from a man in his fifties or sixties who received an inactivated influenza vaccine.

This sequence joins TRBV6-1 and TRBJ2-7; the match to TRBD1 covers 7 bases. The CDR3 has 13 residues. Germline V gene lookup returns CDR1 MNHNS and CDR2 SASEGT. The trim removed 5 bases at V and 6 bases at J, leaving 7 bases unmatched. This CDR3 is CASSLPGQSEQYF. In nucleotides, the CDR3 is TGTGCCAGCAGTCTTCCGGGACAGTCCGAGCAGTACTTC.

The V gene is TRBV5-5, the J gene TRBJ1-1; D not resolved. Looked up from germline, CDR1 is SGHKS and CDR2 is YYEKEE (reference sequence). The CDR3 has 15 residues. With 1 base removed from V and 4 bases from J, the gap between germline ends came to 14 bases. In nucleotides, the CDR3 is TGTGCCAGCAGCTTGTCGGTCCGAGAAATCACTGAAGCTTTCTTT. Its protein product is CASSLSVREITEAFF.

The chain is built from TRBV5-1 and TRBJ2-7; D remains unclear. This CDR3 is built from 14 residues. Germline CDR1 is SGHRS and CDR2 is YFSETQ. V gave up 4 bases and J gave up 4 bases, with 15 bases separating them. CDR3 DNA sequence: TGCGCCAGCAGCCTCCGGACGGTGGATTACGAGCAGTACTTC. Amino acid sequence: CASSLRTVDYEQYF.

This clonotype has a handful of counts. The chain recombines TRBV24-1 with TRBJ2-1, with 8 nucleotides matching TRBD2. V lost 3 bases and J lost 6; bases outside the gene matches: 6. The CDR3 contains 15 residues. Germline V gene data show CDR1 as KGHDR and CDR2 as SFDVKD. In DNA, the CDR3 is TGTGCCACCAGTGATCCCCAGCGGGAGTTCAATGAGCAGTTCTTC. It specifies CATSDPQREFNEQFF.

This clonotype was seen many times. This chain links TRBV20-1 with TRBJ2-2, with 10 nucleotides matching TRBD2. Germline loops: CDR1 DFQATT, CDR2 SNEGSKA (reference sequence). The CDR3 consists of 14 residues. Trimming took 2 bases from V and 8 from J; bases not matched to a gene: 5. The CDR3 coding sequence is TGCAGTGCTAGACTAGCGGGGGCGAGGGGGGAGCTGTTTTTT. This translates into CSARLAGARGELFF.

This clonotype came up a few times. CDR3 DNA sequence: TGCAGTGCTAGTGTACAGACCAGCACAGATACGCAGTATTTT. Translation gives CSASVQTSTDTQYF. The J gene is TRBJ2-3, the V gene TRBV20-1; D uncertain. Germline-derived CDR1 and CDR2 are DFQATT and SNEGSKA (reference sequence). Trimming shortened V by 3 bases and J by 0 bases, and 10 bases separated the two germline ends. The CDR3 covers 14 residues.

This clonotype has at least ten counts. The rearrangement links TRBV12-3 or TRBV12-4 to TRBJ2-1; 9 bases align to TRBD2. The J segment lost 12 bases and the V segment lost 6 bases, leaving 6 bases of the junction unmatched. The CDR3 runs 12 residues. The CDR3 sequence: CASRSSGKRQFF. The CDR3 coding sequence is TGTGCCAGCAGATCTAGCGGGAAAAGGCAGTTCTTC.

This clonotype has at least ten counts. DNA for the CDR3: TGTGCCAGCAGTACCGGGACAATGATCAACATTCAGTACTTC. This gives the protein CASSTGTMINIQYF. The rearrangement links TRBV12-3 or TRBV12-4 to TRBJ2-4; perhaps TRBD1 as D (6 bases). Trimming cost V 5 bases and J 7 bases, with 15 bases left between them. CDR3 length: 14 residues.

V usage is TRBV18 and J usage is TRBJ2-5; 7 bases map to TRBD1. V shed 3 bases, J shed 5 bases, and the junction held 6 bases outside the gene matches. CDR3 length equals 14 residues. The V gene's germline CDR1 is KGHSH and CDR2 LQKENI. This chain's CDR3 is CASSPKDRAETQYF. The DNA of the CDR3 is TGTGCCAGCTCACCTAAAGACAGGGCCGAGACCCAGTACTTC.

This clonotype was found a few times. The rearrangement uses TRBV12-3 or TRBV12-4 and TRBJ2-7, with D tentatively TRBD1 or TRBD2 (6 bases each). This CDR3 region has 13 residues. Between the trimmed V and J ends, which lost 6 bases and 7 bases, there was a span of 16 bases. The CDR3 loop reads CASSMRGQGEQYF. CDR3 nucleotides: TGTGCCAGCAGCATGCGGGGCCAGGGGGAGCAGTACTTC.

At least ten counts were recorded for this clonotype. V gene TRBV12-3 or TRBV12-4 combines with J gene TRBJ2-4, with D tentatively TRBD2 (6 bases). V was pared by 5 bases and J by 8 bases, with 22 bases between. This CDR3 spans 16 amino acids. The DNA of the CDR3 is TGTGCCAGCAGTCCCCCCGCGACGGGAGTGTTGGACATTCAGTACTTC. Translating it yields CASSPPATGVLDIQYF.

This clonotype was observed many times. This chain joins TRBV12-3 or TRBV12-4 and TRBJ1-2, with TRBD1 as a possible D gene (5 bases). The CDR3 covers 12 residues. Trimming took 4 bases from V and 4 from J, leaving 7 bases between them. The CDR3 DNA sequence: TGTGCCAGCAGTTCCAGGGTCTATGGCTACACCTTC. It specifies CASSSRVYGYTF.

The chain uses TRBV5-1 and TRBJ1-2, with D tentatively TRBD1 (5 bases). Trimming pared 4 bases from V and 4 bases from J, leaving 11 bases between. The CDR3 contains 13 residues. Germline V CDR1 and CDR2: SGHRS, YFSETQ. The CDR3 coding sequence is TGCGCCAGCAGCCCGCAGAGGGGCTATGGCTACACCTTC. It codes for CASSPQRGYGYTF.

The genes are TRBV6-1 and TRBJ2-6; 9 bases are shared with TRBD1. After removal of 6 bases from V and 0 bases from J, the junction contained 9 bases not matched to a gene. CDR3 length: 18 amino acids. CDR1 and CDR2 (germline): MNHNS, SASEGT. DNA for the CDR3: TGTGCCAGCAGACCCGGGACAGGGTTTCCCTCTGGGGCCAACGTCCTGACTTTC. It codes for CASRPGTGFPSGANVLTF.

Only a few counts were recorded for this clonotype. The genes are TRBV28 and TRBJ2-3; 8 bases match TRBD2. The germline V gene encodes CDR1 MDHEN and CDR2 SYDVKM. The CDR3 is made up of 20 amino acids. The V segment lost 4 bases and the J segment 3 bases; nucleotides outside the gene matches: 21. The DNA for the CDR3 is TGTGCCAGCAGTTCCCTCGTTTTGCGGGAGGTCCTCGGGTCAACAGATACGCAGTATTTT. Its translation is CASSSLVLREVLGSTDTQYF.

Ten or more counts support this clonotype. V is TRBV5-1 and J is TRBJ2-7; no firm D call. The CDR3 extends over 13 amino acids. Germline V gives CDR1 SGHRS, CDR2 YFSETQ. V gave up 5 bases and J gave up 0 bases, with 9 bases separating them. The CDR3 sequence: CASRSASSYEQYF. The CDR3 DNA reads TGCGCCAGCAGATCCGCCAGCTCCTACGAGCAGTACTTC.

The chain is built from TRBV7-2 and TRBJ2-3; the match to TRBD2 covers 7 bases. Germline V gene sequence: CDR1 SGHTA, CDR2 FQGNSA. This CDR3 is 14 amino acids long. J lost 4 bases, V lost 5 bases, and 6 bases had no gene match. The chain's CDR3 is CASSKTSPPDTQYF. CDR3 nucleotides: TGTGCCAGCAGCAAGACTAGCCCCCCAGATACGCAGTATTTT.

This clonotype has a handful of counts. CDR3 region: CSARDGGGNNQPQHF. The CDR3 DNA sequence: TGCAGTGCTAGAGATGGTGGGGGCAACAATCAGCCCCAGCATTTT. This chain joins TRBV20-1 and TRBJ1-5; possibly TRBD1 for D (6 bases). CDR3 size: 15 residues. V was pared by 0 bases and J by 3 bases, with 12 bases between. Germline CDR1 reads DFQATT; CDR2 reads SNEGSKA (reference sequence).